The 14 T cell receptor beta chains listed next were all sequenced from one sample in a study of T cell clonality in common variable immunodeficiency. Overall study results and limits: In common variable immunodeficiency, TCR beta chains reportedly carried fewer deletions and N-nucleotide insertions.

No antigen has been assigned to these receptors. The assay was immunoSEQ multiplex PCR, and TCRdb's table has in-frame clones only and misses some. This sample comprises some 34,000 clones, none seen once only. Material: peripheral blood mononuclear cells. These receptors were collected from a human donor with common variable immunodeficiency.

This clone was seen only a few times. The missing CDR3 end, 3 residues past where the read stops, is filled in from the germline J gene. J is TRBJ1-1 and V is TRBV18, with 8 bases lining up with TRBD1. The CDR3 runs 19 residues. In germline, CDR1 is KGHSH, CDR2 LQKENI. V trimming: 3 bases; J trimming: 0 bases; junction bases outside the gene matches: 15. CDR3: CASSPTQVAGGIMNTEAFF. CDR3 DNA (partial): TGTGCCAGCTCACCCACTCAGGTTGCAGGGGGCATCATGAACACTGAA.

This clone has only a few counts. Read sequence stops 3 residues before the CDR3 end, and the germline J gene provides the missing end. The chain employs TRBV7-3 and TRBJ2-2; D uncertain. Germline V lookup: CDR1 SGHTA, CDR2 FQGTGA. The CDR3 is 14 residues long. V was trimmed by 3 bases and J by 2 bases, leaving 7 bases between them. The CDR3 is CASSFNSNTGELFF. The CDR3 bases that were read are TGTGCCAGCAGCTTTAATTCTAACACCGGGGAG.

Many counts were recorded for this clone. The CDR3 extends 3 residues past the end of the read, so its final part is completed from the germline J gene. The chain joins TRBV27 to TRBJ2-7; possible D gene TRBD2, 6 bases. Germline V gene data show CDR1 as MNHEY and CDR2 as SMNVEV (reference sequence). The V end lost 6 bases, the J end lost 2 bases, and 14 bases lay between the germline ends. The CDR3 loop spans 14 amino acids. The CDR3 protein is CASRELAPTYEQYF. Partial CDR3 DNA: TGTGCCAGCAGAGAACTAGCTCCCACCTACGAG.

This clone was seen many times. The read ends 3 residues shy of where the CDR3 ends; the end is completed using the germline J gene. The rearrangement uses TRBV30 and TRBJ2-5; 12 nucleotides agree with TRBD2. Germline loops: CDR1 GTSNPN, CDR2 SVGIG (reference sequence). The CDR3 loop spans 13 amino acids. V shed 5 bases and J 5 bases; nucleotides not matched to a gene: 3. The DNA read from the CDR3 is TGTGCCTGGTCTAGCGGGAGGGGTGAGACC. Its translation is CAWSSGRGET. The whole CDR3 sequence reads CAWSSGRGETQYF.

Within the sample, this clone is medium-sized. The CDR3 is cut off 3 residues early in the read; its end comes from the germline J gene. The chain carries TRBV20-1 and TRBJ1-1; D is undetermined. This CDR3 is built from 14 residues. The ends were cut back, 1 base at V and 3 bases at J, with 12 bases in the middle. Per germline, CDR1 DFQATT and CDR2 SNEGSKA (reference sequence). The covered CDR3 bases are TGCAGTGCTAGAGTGGGCAGCACCGACACTGAA. As protein: CSARVGSTDTE. The full-length CDR3 reads as CSARVGSTDTEAFF.

Turning to this clone: The CDR3 end lies 3 residues beyond the end of the read and is filled in from the germline J gene. This chain connects TRBV6-1 to TRBJ1-2, with D possibly TRBD1 on 5 matching bases. Per the germline V gene, CDR1 is MNHNS and CDR2 is SASEGT. The V end was cut by 1 base, the J end by 6 bases, with 9 bases between. CDR3 length equals 13 residues. CDR3 DNA (partial): TGTGCCAGCAGTGAAGAGCGCAGGGATGGC. This translates into CASSEERRDG. The entire CDR3 protein reads CASSEERRDGYTF.

This clone was picked up many times. Read sequence stops 3 residues before the CDR3 end, and the germline J gene provides the missing end. This chain uses TRBV10-3 with TRBJ1-2, with D perhaps matching TRBD1 (5 bases). This CDR3 spans 15 amino acids. CDR1 is ENHRY, CDR2 SYGVKD, per germline. V lost 2 bases and J 2 bases, leaving 12 bases between the germline ends. The sequenced part of the CDR3 DNA is TGTGCCATCAGTGAGCAGGGCAGGAGGAACTATGGC. Translating gives CAISEQGRRNYG. The CDR3 in full is CAISEQGRRNYGYTF.

By share of the sample, this clone is medium-sized. With the read ending 3 residues before the CDR3 end, the germline J gene is used to fill in that end. The rearrangement joins TRBV20-1 to TRBJ1-2; tentatively, D is TRBD1 (5 bases). The CDR3 runs 12 residues. Trimming took off 4 bases at V and 3 bases at J, with 9 bases between the two ends. Germline CDR1 is DFQATT and CDR2 is SNEGSKA (reference sequence). The CDR3 spells CSATGDHYGYTF. Incomplete CDR3 DNA: TGCAGTGCTACGGGGGATCACTATGGC.

This clone was detected only a few times. Sequencing ends 3 residues short of the CDR3 end; the germline J gene provides the rest. The chain combines TRBV11-2 with TRBJ1-1; TRBD1 agrees at 9 bases. CDR1 SGHAT and CDR2 FQNNGV come from the germline V gene. Unmatched junction bases numbered 9, after V lost 5 bases and J lost 5 bases. CDR3 length: 15 residues. The CDR3 DNA, read in part, is TGTGCCAGCAGCCACTACAGGGGGCGACGGACTGAA. Encoded protein: CASSHYRGRRTE. The full-length CDR3 reads as CASSHYRGRRTEAFF.

This clone came up many times. The observed sequence ends 3 residues before the CDR3 terminus, with the missing tail filled in from the germline J gene. The rearrangement links TRBV7-6 to TRBJ2-1; possible D gene TRBD1, 6 bases. This CDR3 region has 13 residues. The ends were cut back, 5 bases at V and 4 bases at J, with 9 bases in the middle. Looked up from germline, CDR1 is SGHVS and CDR2 is FNYEAQ. The CDR3: CASSRTGYNEQFF. The CDR3 DNA, read in part, is TGTGCCAGCAGCCGAACAGGGTACAATGAG.

With regard to this clone: The read ends 3 residues shy of where the CDR3 ends; the end is completed using the germline J gene. This sample also contains other DNA sequences that code for the same CDR3. The J gene is TRBJ2-1, the V gene TRBV7-2, with D perhaps matching TRBD2 (5 bases). Trimming pared 4 bases from V and 4 bases from J, leaving 14 bases between. The CDR3 consists of 15 residues. Germline values: CDR1 SGHTA, CDR2 FQGNSA. The CDR3 spells CASSYGLADYNEQFF. The DNA read from the CDR3 is TGTGCCAGCAGCTACGGACTGGCGGATTACAATGAG.

To note about this clone: The CDR3 extends 3 residues past the end of the read, so its final part is completed from the germline J gene. V usage is TRBV7-9 and J usage is TRBJ2-5, with D maybe TRBD1 (6 bases). Germline V CDR1 and CDR2: SEHNR, FQNEAQ (reference sequence). The CDR3 is made up of 14 amino acids. Trimming took 10 bases from V and 0 from J, leaving 15 bases between them. The CDR3 sequence: CATRSGTNQETQYF. The part of the CDR3 DNA that was read is TGTGCCACCAGGTCCGGGACAAACCAAGAGACC. The variable domain in full, completed from reference TRBV7-9 and TRBJ2-5, reads DTGVSQNPRHKITKRGQNVTFRCDPISEHNRLYWYRQTLGQGPEFLTYFQNEAQLEKSRLLSDRFSAERPKGSFSTLEIQRTEQGDSAMYLCATRSGTNQETQYFGPGTRLLVL.

This clone was detected only a few times. The CDR3 goes on 3 residues after the read ends, and that part is filled in from the germline J gene. The chain is built from TRBV30 and TRBJ2-1; the D is unclear. The CDR3 sequence is 11 residues long. V was shortened by 2 bases and J by 7 bases, with 6 bases between the two germline ends. In germline, CDR1 is GTSNPN, CDR2 SVGIG (reference sequence). CDR3 amino acids: CAWSQANEQFF. The part of the CDR3 DNA that was read is TGTGCCTGGAGTCAGGCGAATGAG.

This clone was counted at least ten times. The read gets to within 3 residues of the CDR3 end, and the germline J gene fills in the rest. The V call is TRBV7-2, the J call TRBJ2-5; a weak D match, TRBD2 (7 bases). The CDR3 extends over 14 amino acids. V was shortened by 4 bases and J by 5 bases, with 14 bases between the two germline ends. The germline CDR1 and CDR2 sequences are SGHTA and FQGNSA. Partial CDR3 DNA: TGTGCCAGCAGCTCGGGGGGCCAGAGGGAGACC. Its protein product is CASSSGGQRET. The CDR3 in full is CASSSGGQRETQYF.